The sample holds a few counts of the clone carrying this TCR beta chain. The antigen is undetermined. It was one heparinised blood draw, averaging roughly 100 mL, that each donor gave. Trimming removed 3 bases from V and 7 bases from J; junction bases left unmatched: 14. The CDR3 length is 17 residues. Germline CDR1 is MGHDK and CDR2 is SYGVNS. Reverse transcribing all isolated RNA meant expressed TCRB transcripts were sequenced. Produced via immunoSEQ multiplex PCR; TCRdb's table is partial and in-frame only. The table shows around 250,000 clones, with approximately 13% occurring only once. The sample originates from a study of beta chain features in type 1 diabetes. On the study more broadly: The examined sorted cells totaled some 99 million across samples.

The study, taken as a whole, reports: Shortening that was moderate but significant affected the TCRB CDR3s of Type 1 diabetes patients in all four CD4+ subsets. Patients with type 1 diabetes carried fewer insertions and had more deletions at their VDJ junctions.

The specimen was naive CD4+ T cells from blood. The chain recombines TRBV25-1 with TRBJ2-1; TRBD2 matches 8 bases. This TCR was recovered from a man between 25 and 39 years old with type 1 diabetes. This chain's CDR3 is CASSEYPSGSPLNEQFF. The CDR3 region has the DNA TGTGCCAGCAGTGAGTATCCGAGCGGGAGTCCACTTAATGAGCAGTTCTTC.